One TCR beta chain is described in this entry. The antigen remains undetermined. This specimen comes from a study of CXCR3-negative and CXCR3-positive naive CD8 T cells. This CDR3 has 15 amino acids. Germline values: CDR1 DFQATT, CDR2 SNEGSKA (reference sequence). General study points: Comparison of naive cells showed more hydrophobic TRB CDR3s in CXCR3-positive than in CXCR3-negative naive cells.

UMI-labeled 5' RACE TRB cDNA libraries were prepared from the cells. TCRdb re-analyzed the 5' RACE reads; it lists each CDR3 protein once, without DNA. The sample totals approximately 98,000 distinct CDR3 sequences. The sequenced material came from naive CXCR3+ CD8+ T cells from blood. Subset meaning: CD45RO-CCR7+CD27+CD95- naive CD8+ T cells expressing CXCR3 (TNR3+). The source of this sequence is a human donor in good health. Some clones in this sample may be carry-over from other donors' samples. This sequence joins TRBV20-1 and TRBJ2-7; no DNA is available, so the TRBD1 call from TCRdb remains unchecked. The CDR3 loop reads CSAPYWTVNLHEQYF.